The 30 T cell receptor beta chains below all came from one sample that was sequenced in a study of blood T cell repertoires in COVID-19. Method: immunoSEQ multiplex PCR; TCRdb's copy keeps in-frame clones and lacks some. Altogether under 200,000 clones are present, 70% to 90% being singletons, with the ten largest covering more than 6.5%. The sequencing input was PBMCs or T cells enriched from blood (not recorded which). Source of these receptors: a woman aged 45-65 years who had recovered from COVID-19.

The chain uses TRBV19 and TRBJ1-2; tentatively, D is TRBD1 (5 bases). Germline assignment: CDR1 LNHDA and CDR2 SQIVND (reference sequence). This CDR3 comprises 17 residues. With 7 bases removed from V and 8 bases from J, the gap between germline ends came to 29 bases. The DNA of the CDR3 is TGTGCCAGTACCCTATTGGGGGTCGGACGGGACTCTGAGGGCTACACCTTC. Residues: CASTLLGVGRDSEGYTF.

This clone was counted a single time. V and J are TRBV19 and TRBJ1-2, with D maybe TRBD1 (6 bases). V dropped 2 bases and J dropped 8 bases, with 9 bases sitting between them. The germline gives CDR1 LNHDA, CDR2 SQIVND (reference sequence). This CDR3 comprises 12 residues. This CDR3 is CASSIRQGGYTF. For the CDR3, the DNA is TGTGCCAGTAGTATACGCCAGGGGGGCTACACCTTC. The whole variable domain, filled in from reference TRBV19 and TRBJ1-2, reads DGGITQSPKYLFRKEGQNVTLSCEQNLNHDAMYWYRQDPGQGLRLIYYSQIVNDFQKGDIAEGYSVSREKKESFPLTVTSAQKNPTAFYLCASSIRQGGYTFGSGTRLTVV.

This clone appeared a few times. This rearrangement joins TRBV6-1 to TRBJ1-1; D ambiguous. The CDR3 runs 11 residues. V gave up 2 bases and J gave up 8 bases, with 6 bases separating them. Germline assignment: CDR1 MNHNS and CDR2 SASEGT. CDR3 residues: CASSESGEAFF. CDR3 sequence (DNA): TGTGCCAGCAGTGAATCGGGAGAAGCTTTCTTT.

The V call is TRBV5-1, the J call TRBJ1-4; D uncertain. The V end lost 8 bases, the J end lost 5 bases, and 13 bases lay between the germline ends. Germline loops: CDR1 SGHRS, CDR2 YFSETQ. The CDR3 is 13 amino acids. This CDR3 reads CASSGVTNEKLFF. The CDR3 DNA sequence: TGCGCCAGTTCCGGGGTAACGAATGAAAAACTGTTTTTT.

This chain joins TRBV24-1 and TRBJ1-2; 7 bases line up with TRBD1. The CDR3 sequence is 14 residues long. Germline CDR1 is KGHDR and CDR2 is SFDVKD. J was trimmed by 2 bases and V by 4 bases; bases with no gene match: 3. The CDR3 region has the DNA TGTGCCACCAGTGACTCGACAGGGAACTATGGCTACACCTTC. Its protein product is CATSDSTGNYGYTF.

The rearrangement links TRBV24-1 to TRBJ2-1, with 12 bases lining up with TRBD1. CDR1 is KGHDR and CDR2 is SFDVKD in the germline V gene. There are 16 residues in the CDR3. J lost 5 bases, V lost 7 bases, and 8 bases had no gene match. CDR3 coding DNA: TGTGCCACCAGCAACACCGGGACAGGGGGCCACAATGAGCAGTTCTTC. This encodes CATSNTGTGGHNEQFF.

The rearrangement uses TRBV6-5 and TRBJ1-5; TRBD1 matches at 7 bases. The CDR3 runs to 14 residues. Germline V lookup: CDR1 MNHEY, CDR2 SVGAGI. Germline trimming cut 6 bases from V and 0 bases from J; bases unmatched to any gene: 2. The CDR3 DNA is TGTGCCAGCAGGGGACAGATTAGCAATCAGCCCCAGCATTTT. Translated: CASRGQISNQPQHF.

CDR3 sequence reads: CASWQQGDGYTF. In DNA, the CDR3 is TGTGCCAGCTGGCAACAGGGGGACGGCTACACCTTC. The J gene is TRBJ1-2, the V gene TRBV11-3, with 8 bases aligning to TRBD1. Looked up from germline, CDR1 is SGHNT and CDR2 is YENEEA. V gave up 8 bases and J gave up 8 bases; unmatched junction bases: 7. This CDR3 contains 12 residues.

CDR3 DNA sequence: TGTGCCAGCAGTTTATCTAGGTATGGCTACACCTTC. Translating gives CASSLSRYGYTF. The chain couples TRBV12-3 or TRBV12-4 to TRBJ1-2; D is undetermined. The CDR3 is made up of 12 amino acids. Trimming cost V 2 bases and J 5 bases, with 6 bases left between them.

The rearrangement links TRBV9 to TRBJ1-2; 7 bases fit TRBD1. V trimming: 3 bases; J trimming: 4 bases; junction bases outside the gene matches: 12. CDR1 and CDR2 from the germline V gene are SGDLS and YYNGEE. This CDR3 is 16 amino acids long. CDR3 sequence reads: CASSAGWTGAVYGYTF. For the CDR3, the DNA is TGTGCCAGCAGCGCCGGATGGACAGGTGCGGTCTATGGCTACACCTTC.

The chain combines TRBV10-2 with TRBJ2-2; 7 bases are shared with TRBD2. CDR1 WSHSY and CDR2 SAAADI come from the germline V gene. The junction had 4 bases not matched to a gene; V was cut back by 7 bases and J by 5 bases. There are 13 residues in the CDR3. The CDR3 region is CASNRGGTGELFF. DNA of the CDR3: TGCGCCAGCAATCGCGGGGGTACCGGGGAGCTGTTTTTT.

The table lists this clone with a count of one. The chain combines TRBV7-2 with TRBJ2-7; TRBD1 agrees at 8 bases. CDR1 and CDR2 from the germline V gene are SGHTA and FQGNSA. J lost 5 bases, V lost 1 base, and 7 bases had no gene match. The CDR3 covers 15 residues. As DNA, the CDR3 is TGTGCCAGCAGCTTAGGGACAGGGCCTTTAAACGAGCAGTACTTC. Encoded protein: CASSLGTGPLNEQYF.

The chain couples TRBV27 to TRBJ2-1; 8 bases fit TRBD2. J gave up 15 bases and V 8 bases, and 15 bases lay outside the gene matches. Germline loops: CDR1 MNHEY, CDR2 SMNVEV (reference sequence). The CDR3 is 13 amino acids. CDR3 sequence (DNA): TGTGCCAGCCGATCTTCGGGGGGGCCGCGACGGTTCTTC. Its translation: CASRSSGGPRRFF.

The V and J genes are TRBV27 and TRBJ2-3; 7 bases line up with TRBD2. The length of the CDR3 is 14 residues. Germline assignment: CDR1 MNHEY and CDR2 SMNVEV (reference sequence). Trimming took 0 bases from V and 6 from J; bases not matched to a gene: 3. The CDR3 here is CASSLSRGRDTQYF. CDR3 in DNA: TGTGCCAGCAGTTTATCGCGGGGGAGGGATACGCAGTATTTT.

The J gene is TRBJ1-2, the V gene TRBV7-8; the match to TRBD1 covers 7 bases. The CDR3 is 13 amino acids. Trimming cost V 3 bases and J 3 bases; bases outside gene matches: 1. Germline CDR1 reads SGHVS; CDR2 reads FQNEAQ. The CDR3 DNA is TGTGCCAGCAGCTTCGACAGGGACTATGGCTACACCTTC. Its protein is CASSFDRDYGYTF.

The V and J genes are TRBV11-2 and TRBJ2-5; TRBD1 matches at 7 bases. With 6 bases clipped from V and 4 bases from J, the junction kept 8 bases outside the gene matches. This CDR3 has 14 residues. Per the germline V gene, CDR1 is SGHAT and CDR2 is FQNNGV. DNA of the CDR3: TGTGCCAGCAGTCAGGGGGTTGGGGGAGAGACCCAGTACTTC. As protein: CASSQGVGGETQYF. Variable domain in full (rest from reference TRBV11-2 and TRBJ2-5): EAGVAQSPRYKIIEKRQSVAFWCNPISGHATLYWYQQILGQGPKLLIQFQNNGVVDDSQLPKDRFSAERLKGVDSTLKIQPAKLEDSAVYLCASSQGVGGETQYFGPGTRLLVL.

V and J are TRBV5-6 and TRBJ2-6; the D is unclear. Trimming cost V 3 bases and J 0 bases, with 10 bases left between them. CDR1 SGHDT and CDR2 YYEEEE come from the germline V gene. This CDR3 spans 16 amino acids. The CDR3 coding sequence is TGTGCCAGCAGCTCGATGGCAGGCTCTGGGGCCAACGTCCTGACTTTC. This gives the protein CASSSMAGSGANVLTF.

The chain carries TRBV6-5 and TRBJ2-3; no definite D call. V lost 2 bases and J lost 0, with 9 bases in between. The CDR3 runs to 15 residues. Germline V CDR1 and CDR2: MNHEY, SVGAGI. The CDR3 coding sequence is TGTGCCAGCAGTTACCAGGTCCGGAGCACAGATACGCAGTATTTT. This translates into CASSYQVRSTDTQYF.

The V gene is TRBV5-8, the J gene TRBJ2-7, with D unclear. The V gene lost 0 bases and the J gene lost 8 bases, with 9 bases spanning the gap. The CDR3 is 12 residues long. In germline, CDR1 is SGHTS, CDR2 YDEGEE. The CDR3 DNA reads TGTGCCAGCAGCTTGGAAGTCAGAAAGCAGTACTTC. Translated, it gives CASSLEVRKQYF.

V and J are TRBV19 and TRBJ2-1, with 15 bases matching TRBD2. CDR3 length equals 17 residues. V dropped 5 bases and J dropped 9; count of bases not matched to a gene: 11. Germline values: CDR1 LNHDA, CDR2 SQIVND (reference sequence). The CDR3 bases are TGTGCCAGTAGTCTAGGACTAGCGGGGGGGCGAATCGGTGAGCAGTTCTTC. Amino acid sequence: CASSLGLAGGRIGEQFF.

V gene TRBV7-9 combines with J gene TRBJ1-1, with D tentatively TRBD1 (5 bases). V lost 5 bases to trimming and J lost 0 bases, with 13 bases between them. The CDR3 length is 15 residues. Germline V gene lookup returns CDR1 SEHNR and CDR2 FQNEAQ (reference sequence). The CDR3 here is CASSLGGTVNTEAFF. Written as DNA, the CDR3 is TGTGCCAGCAGCCTGGGAGGGACGGTGAACACTGAAGCTTTCTTT.

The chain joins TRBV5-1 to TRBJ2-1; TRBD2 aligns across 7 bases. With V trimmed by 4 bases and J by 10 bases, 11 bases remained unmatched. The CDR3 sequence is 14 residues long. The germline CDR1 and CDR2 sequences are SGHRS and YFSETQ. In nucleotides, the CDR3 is TGCGCCAGCAGCGGGGGAGGGGCGGCCTACGAGCAGTTCTTC. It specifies CASSGGGAAYEQFF. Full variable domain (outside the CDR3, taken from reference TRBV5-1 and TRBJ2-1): KAGVTQTPRYLIKTRGQQVTLSCSPISGHRSVSWYQQTPGQGLQFLFEYFSETQRNKGNFPGRFSGRQFSNSRSEMNVSTLELGDSALYLCASSGGGAAYEQFFGPGTRLTVL.

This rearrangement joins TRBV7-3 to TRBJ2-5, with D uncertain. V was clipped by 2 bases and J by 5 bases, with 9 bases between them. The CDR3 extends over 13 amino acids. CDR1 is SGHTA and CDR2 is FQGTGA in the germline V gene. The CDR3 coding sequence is TGTGCCAGCAGCTTAGAACTTTTGGAGACCCAGTACTTC. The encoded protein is CASSLELLETQYF.

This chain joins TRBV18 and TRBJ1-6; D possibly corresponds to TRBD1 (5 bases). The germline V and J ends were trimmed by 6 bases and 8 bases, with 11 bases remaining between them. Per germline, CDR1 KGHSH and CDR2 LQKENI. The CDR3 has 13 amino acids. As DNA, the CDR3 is TGTGCCAGCTCGCGGGGGGTTGATTCACCCCTCCACTTT. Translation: CASSRGVDSPLHF. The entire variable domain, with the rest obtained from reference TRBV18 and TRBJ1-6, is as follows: NAGVMQNPRHLVRRRGQEARLRCSPMKGHSHVYWYRQLPEEGLKFMVYLQKENIIDESGMPKERFSAEFPKEGPSILRIQQVVRGDSAAYFCASSRGVDSPLHFGNGTRLTVT.

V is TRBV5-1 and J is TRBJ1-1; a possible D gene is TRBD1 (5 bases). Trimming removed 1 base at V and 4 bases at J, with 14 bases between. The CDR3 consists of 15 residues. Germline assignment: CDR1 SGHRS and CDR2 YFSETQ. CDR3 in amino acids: CASSLRLQGVTEAFF. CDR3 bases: TGCGCCAGCAGCTTGCGTCTCCAAGGGGTCACTGAAGCTTTCTTT.

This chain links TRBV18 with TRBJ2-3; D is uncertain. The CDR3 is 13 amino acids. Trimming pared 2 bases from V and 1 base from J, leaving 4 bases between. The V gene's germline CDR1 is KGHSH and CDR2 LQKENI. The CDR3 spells CASSPVGTDTQYF. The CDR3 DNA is TGTGCCAGCTCACCAGTCGGCACAGATACGCAGTATTTT.

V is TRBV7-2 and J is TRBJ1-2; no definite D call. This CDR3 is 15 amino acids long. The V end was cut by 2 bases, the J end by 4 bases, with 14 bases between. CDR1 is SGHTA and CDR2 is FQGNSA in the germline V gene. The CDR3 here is CASSLSPAATYGYTF. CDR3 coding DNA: TGTGCCAGCAGCTTATCCCCGGCAGCGACCTATGGCTACACCTTC.

CDR3 sequence: CASSQVAGIEDGYTF. Here the CDR3 DNA reads TGCGCCAGCAGCCAAGTCGCGGGAATTGAAGACGGCTACACCTTC. The rearrangement uses TRBV4-1 and TRBJ1-2; D unresolved. CDR1 and CDR2 (germline): MGHRA, YSYEKL. Trimming took 1 base from V and 8 from J, leaving 17 bases between them. CDR3 length: 15 amino acids.

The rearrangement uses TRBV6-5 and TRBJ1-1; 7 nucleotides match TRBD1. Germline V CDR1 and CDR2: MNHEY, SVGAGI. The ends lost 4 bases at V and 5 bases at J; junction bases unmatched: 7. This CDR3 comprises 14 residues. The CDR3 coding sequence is TGTGCCAGCAGTTTACGACAGGGAAGGACTGAAGCTTTCTTT. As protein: CASSLRQGRTEAFF.

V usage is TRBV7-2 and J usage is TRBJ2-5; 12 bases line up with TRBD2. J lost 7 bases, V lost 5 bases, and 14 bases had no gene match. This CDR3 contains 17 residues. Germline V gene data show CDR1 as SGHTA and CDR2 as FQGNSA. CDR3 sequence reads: CASSRSSTSGGRVTQYF. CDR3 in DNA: TGTGCCAGCAGCCGGAGCTCGACTAGCGGGGGTCGGGTGACCCAGTACTTC.